This TCR beta chain stems from a study of T-cell reconstitution after alpha-beta-depleted transplantation in children. For TCRbeta, the library was prepared with unique molecular identifiers. TCRdb called the PCR reads again in MiXCR, with one record for every CDR3 protein. Of 670,000 or so distinct CDR3 sequences listed, around 13% are singletons. This clonotype was seen a few times. Its antigen remains unknown. CDR3 length equals 15 residues. CDR1 is DFQATT, CDR2 SNEGSKA, per germline (reference sequence). Trimming took 6 bases from V and 0 from J, leaving 17 bases between them. Study results and limitations: Diversity and T-cell counts at one year after transplant derived mostly from new T cells. Alpha-beta T cells about two months after transplant reportedly derived from several hundred expanded graft clones. Surviving recipient T cells and thymic progenitors produced the high day-60 TCRbeta diversity seen in some patients.

This receptor was identified in a girl under 10 years old with congenital amegakaryocytic thrombocytopenia, due to receive a stem cell transplant. This material consisted of PBMCs, taken before TCRalphabeta/CD19-depleted stem cell transplant. The chain recombines TRBV20-1 with TRBJ2-5; either TRBD1 or TRBD2 may fit D (6 bases each). CDR3 nucleotides: TGCAGTGCCGACACGGGGGCAGCCAACCAAGAGACCCAGTACTTC. Translating it yields CSADTGAANQETQYF.